This T cell receptor beta chain came from a study of coeliac disease (dated by TCRdb to the early 2020s). Notes on the research overall: High-resolution HLA typing was unavailable, so biased TRBV7-2 usage was queried as a proof of principle. Next-generation sequencing of rearranged TRB and TRG CDR3 regions was used on small intestinal lymphocyte fractions taken from coeliac and non-coeliac patients. The goal was to describe the TR repertoires of small intestinal T cells in active coeliac disease, in refractory type I coeliac disease, and in coeliac disease treated with a gluten-free diet. Of the roughly 30 patients in the full study, around 22 had coeliac disease confirmed by serology and 8 were controls with non-small intestinal disorders. TRB sequencing worked for samples from 27 to 35 subjects, and these included around 24 paired bulk unsorted intraepithelial and lamina propria cell samples.

Paper-wide results and their limitations: Published gliadin-specific TRB sequences turned up in about 45% of the 18 coeliac lamina propria samples, compared with only 1 of 6 controls. The authors considered the approach unsuitable for unbiased detection of gliadin-specific T cells, which are scarce and rarely shared between patients. Lower clonality than in controls was observed in the TRB and TRG repertoires of active coeliac intraepithelial and lamina propria samples, suggesting that diverse T cells were recruited. High-purity fractions were not obtained when intraepithelial cells were separated from lamina propria cells, so cross-contamination between compartments was possible. TRB repertoires were mostly private, with most amino acid sequences found in only one sample, and V-gene usage showed no significant difference between disease groups.

The library relied on the immunoSEQ multiplex PCR assay. The TR loci were subjected to amplification by multiplexed PCR, for which V gene segments served as targets of the forward primers and J gene segments as targets of the reverse primers. The amplified CDR3 regions were sequenced using the Illumina HiSeq System. The study's own analysis went as follows. Closely related reads were merged by a nearest-neighbour algorithm to remove PCR and sequencing errors and to collapse the data into unique sequences. Repertoires were summarised by clonality and by T cell density, defined as TR molecules per amount of genomic DNA input. CDR3 amino acid sequences present in at least 80% of unsorted samples were defined as public TRs, and these public TRs were then tested for differential abundance between coeliac and control samples. Every lamina propria sample was searched for matches to a list of roughly 200 published gliadin-specific TRB sequences. Differences in clonality and density between disease groups were tested by Kruskal-Wallis tests, followed by Dunn post-tests. TCRdb provides this immuneACCESS table in a form limited to in-frame rearrangements. Some clones are lacking; in checked studies, under half of them reflect an unresolved V gene, and why the rest are absent is not known. V and J calls and clone size are copied from that table; D and trimming were computed from the DNA. Counted in this sample were approximately 4,000 clones; 64% of them appeared once. Approximately 23% of the sample goes to the ten largest clones.

The CDR3 goes from the cysteine to the phenylalanine over 14 residues. The only DNA kept is the CDR3, 42 bases in frame from the first base. CDR1 KGHSH and CDR2 LQKENI were looked up in the germline V gene. This clone was detected once. Its antigen is currently not known. One base away there is no much larger clone; base qualities are not given. Aliquots of roughly 500,000 cells were frozen in DMSO/FBS in liquid nitrogen, and a single aliquot per fraction was used for sequencing. Every one of the 30 study patients had an endoscopy and a small intestinal biopsy. Lamina propria cells were released by collagenase digestion of the biopsy tissue left over after intraepithelial cell isolation. Genomic DNA was extracted from frozen unsorted cell fractions using the Qiagen DNeasy blood extraction kit.

The TCR was taken from a woman aged 25 to 39 without celiac disease. The chain employs TRBV18 and TRBJ2-5; D gene: possibly TRBD1, on 6 matching bases. TRBJ2-7 explains the end of the DNA better; the J call may be wrong. Sequenced input: lymphocytes from the gut lamina propria. This specimen's cell subset or site label, interpreted: lamina propria cell (LPC) fraction of small intestinal biopsy. The CDR3 reads CASSSGQLAYEQYF. The nucleotide sequence reads as follows: TGTGCCAGCTCATCAGGACAGCTGGCCTACGAGCAGTACTTC.